This T cell receptor beta chain was sequenced in a study of cytomegalovirus exposure and HLA in healthy donors. Clones were read by immunoSEQ multiplex PCR, and TCRdb kept only the in-frame ones, dropping some. The sample shows approximately 140,000 clones, about 90% of them seen only once. With respect to this clone: Its antigen is undetermined.

Overall study results and limits: The authors confirmed in vitro that three CMV-associated chains were specific for CMV antigens. Cytomegalovirus-associated TCR beta chains were listed, numbering some 170. Reports showed the classifier diagnosing cytomegalovirus status with high specificity and sensitivity.

Trimming removed 2 bases at V and 5 bases at J, with 15 bases between. CDR3 length: 15 amino acids. Per the germline V gene, CDR1 is ENHRY and CDR2 is SYGVKD. Sequencing input: PBMCs. The receptor was derived from a man younger than 30 in good health and CMV-seronegative. The chain employs TRBV10-3 and TRBJ1-2; perhaps TRBD1 as D (5 bases). CDR3 region: CAISEGAGKFYGYTF. CDR3 nucleotides: TGTGCCATCAGTGAGGGCGCAGGGAAGTTTTATGGCTACACCTTC.